This is a list of T cell receptor beta chains from one sample in a study of Siglec-9 on CD8 T cells in melanoma. Only in-frame clones appear in the TCRdb table, and some are missing; sequencing was by immunoSEQ multiplex PCR. The data show about 30,000 clones, 75% to 85% seen once. Sequencing used Siglec-9- CD8+ T cells sorted from blood. These receptors were obtained from a human donor in good health. The CDR3 runs from the conserved cysteine through the conserved F or W. D genes are given only for firm matches. Clone size is shown for a subset of rows, as once, few, many or a class of expanded clone.

v_gene	j_gene	len	d_gene	abundance	CDR3aa	CDR3nt
TRBV7-2	TRBJ2-1	16	TRBD2	.	CASSSGLAGSYNEQFF	TGTGCCAGCAGCTCAGGACTAGCGGGGTCCTACAATGAGCAGTTCTTC
TRBV2	TRBJ2-5	16	.	once	CASSDSARSVEETQYF	TGTGCCAGCAGTGATTCGGCCCGTTCGGTTGAAGAGACCCAGTACTTC
TRBV2	TRBJ1-1	16	TRBD1	.	CASTLDRVGLNTEAFF	TGTGCCAGCACCTTGGACAGGGTCGGTCTGAACACTGAAGCTTTCTTT
TRBV27	TRBJ1-5	14	.	few	CASSSPGSNQPQHF	TGTGCCAGCAGTTCTCCAGGGAGCAATCAGCCCCAGCATTTT
TRBV29-1	TRBJ2-7	13	TRBD1	.	CSGSPGQDYEQYF	TGCAGCGGGTCCCCGGGACAGGATTACGAGCAGTACTTC
TRBV19	TRBJ2-1	15	TRBD1	.	CASSIGDRGDNEQFF	TGTGCCAGTAGTATAGGGGACAGGGGCGACAATGAGCAGTTCTTC
TRBV7-6	TRBJ2-1	16	.	.	CASSPGQGSSYNEQFF	TGTGCCAGCAGTCCGGGACAAGGAAGCTCCTACAATGAGCAGTTCTTC
TRBV6-1	TRBJ1-2	15	.	once	CASRGGHPTNYGYTF	TGTGCCAGCAGGGGAGGACATCCTACTAACTATGGCTACACCTTC
TRBV30	TRBJ2-5	13	TRBD2	.	CAWAKGGLETQYF	TGTGCCTGGGCAAAGGGAGGGTTAGAGACCCAGTACTTC
TRBV15	TRBJ1-2	13	.	.	CATTGLGNYGYTF	TGTGCCACCACAGGGTTGGGTAACTATGGCTACACCTTC
TRBV4-1	TRBJ1-5	14	.	few	CASSHTALGQPQHF	TGCGCCAGCAGCCACACAGCGTTGGGTCAGCCCCAGCATTTT
TRBV27	TRBJ1-1	13	.	few	CASSFVGNTEAFF	TGTGCCAGCAGTTTCGTGGGGAACACTGAAGCTTTCTTT
TRBV25-1	TRBJ1-1	14	.	.	CASSGGDSNTEAFF	TGTGCCAGCAGTGGGGGTGATTCGAACACTGAAGCTTTCTTT
TRBV9	TRBJ2-2	16	.	.	CASSHRGGVNTGELFF	TGTGCCAGCAGCCACAGAGGGGGGGTGAACACCGGGGAGCTGTTTTTT
TRBV27	TRBJ1-1	15	.	.	CASSLEGKGNTEAFF	TGTGCCAGCAGTCTGGAGGGAAAGGGGAACACTGAAGCTTTCTTT
TRBV30	TRBJ2-3	15	TRBD2	.	CAESALAGGPDTQYF	TGTGCCGAAAGCGCCCTAGCGGGAGGGCCTGATACGCAGTATTTT